This T cell receptor beta chain appears in the sequencing data of a study of cytomegalovirus exposure and HLA in healthy donors. The CDR3 runs 14 residues. V lost 1 base to trimming and J lost 5 bases, with 8 bases between them. CDR1 is LNHDA, CDR2 SQIVND, per germline (reference sequence). The PCR was carried out with 60 Vbeta primers and 13 Jbeta primers. Clones were sequenced by immunoSEQ multiplex PCR, and TCRdb holds only the in-frame ones, with some missing. The data contain under 200,000 clones, 80% to 85% of them singletons. The TCR originated in a male donor in good health and CMV-seronegative. The chain carries TRBV19 and TRBJ2-2, with D possibly TRBD1 on 6 matching bases. Specimen: PBMCs. CDR3 bases: TGTGCCAGTAGTATAGCCAGGGGTACCGGGGAGCTGTTTTTT. This translates into CASSIARGTGELFF.